The present T cell receptor beta chain was sequenced within a study of blood T cell repertoires in COVID-19 (dated by TCRdb to about 2020). The study in broad terms: Collaborator samples came from the United States, Italy and Spain and covered acute and convalescent phases of COVID-19. The dataset comprised deeply sampled blood TCRbeta repertoires from subjects exposed to, actively infected with, or recovered from COVID-19. The repertoires were made available in a free public database intended to serve as a resource for research on the immune response to SARS-CoV-2. Samples were obtained from the ongoing ImmuneRACE study (first 160 participants) and from 1,200 or so subjects provided by 6 global collaborators. Where available, HLA class I and class II types were taken from metadata supplied by the sample provider and were not determined by assay-based typing. The prospective study material was composed of cDNA or gDNA derived from T cells, B-cell-depleted T cells, or PBMCs. Sample metadata almost always included a de-identified subject ID, COVID-19 status, age in years and sex. Study-wide conclusions, independent of this receptor: Clinical and demographic metadata were provided uncurated, with the amount varying by source and participant.

TCRbeta CDR3 regions were amplified from genomic DNA using the immunoSEQ Assay, a bias-controlled multiplex PCR. As for how the authors treated the data: The number of nucleated cells in each sample was estimated from the amplification of reference gene primers within the assay. To quantify the absolute abundance of each unique TCRbeta CDR3 rearrangement, sequence reads were collapsed and filtered. For each sample, productive Simpson clonality was calculated by taking the square root of Simpson's diversity index across productive rearrangements. TCRdb retrieved this table from immuneACCESS and kept in-frame rearrangements only. Not all clones are present; in checked studies, unresolved V genes account for under half, and no reason is known for the remainder. The DNA gave D and trimming, while V, J and clone size come from that table. This sample comprises about 410,000 clones, about 88% of them detected only once. The ten largest clones take up 1.5% to 1.9% of the sample.

A note on this clone: Its antigen is currently not known. Base qualities are not provided; no much larger clone lies one nucleotide away.

The CDR3 runs 14 residues from the cysteine to the phenylalanine. Left in the record is the CDR3 DNA by itself, 42 bases read in frame from the first base. Based on the germline V gene, the CDR1 and CDR2 sequences are MNHEY and SVGAGI. V drops 6 bases and J drops 3 bases, leaving 11 bases in between. One collaborating source in Seattle enrolled patients during active infection and followed them longitudinally through the course of disease. Collaborating institutions collected whole blood in K2EDTA tubes following their own protocols. For TCRbeta analysis, collaborator samples were shipped as frozen whole blood, as isolated PBMCs, or as DNA extracted from either sample type.

The clonotype comes from a woman aged 40 to 50 with COVID-19, enrolled during active disease. This sequence uses TRBV6-5 and TRBJ1-4; tentative D gene TRBD1, with 5 bases matching. The sample was peripheral blood. The nucleotide sequence is TGTGCCAGCAGGAACAGGTTACCTAATGAAAAACTGTTTTTT. This translates into CASRNRLPNEKLFF.